The T cell receptor (beta chain) described here comes from a study of spatial heterogeneity in lung cancer. In the library, each TCR cDNA molecule bore its own unique molecular identifier. TCRdb itself ran the 5' RACE reads through MiXCR, one entry per CDR3 protein. The data show about 100,000 distinct CDR3 sequences, under 4.5% seen once. Time point here: sample taken at primary tumor resection. Samples came from roughly 72 TRACERx patients with untreated early-stage lung cancer. No cells were sorted before sequencing. The whole RNA sequenced was extracted from tumor, nontumor lung or frozen PBMC. In its sample, this clonotype was seen many times. Its antigen is undetermined. Whole-study findings and limits: For expanded intratumoral alpha and beta TCRs, counts tracked tumor mutation counts.

CDR3 size: 18 residues. V lost 3 bases, J lost 0 bases, and 16 bases lay in between. Germline CDR1 reads SGHKS; CDR2 reads YYEKEE (reference sequence). This material consisted of lung tumor tissue, taken at surgery. The chain couples TRBV5-5 to TRBJ2-6; maybe TRBD2 (6 bases). The receptor was isolated from a male donor with early-stage non-small cell lung cancer. Here the CDR3 DNA reads TGTGCCAGCAGCTGGAGGGTCGGTGGGTACTCTGGGGCCAACGTCCTGACTTTC. It specifies CASSWRVGGYSGANVLTF.